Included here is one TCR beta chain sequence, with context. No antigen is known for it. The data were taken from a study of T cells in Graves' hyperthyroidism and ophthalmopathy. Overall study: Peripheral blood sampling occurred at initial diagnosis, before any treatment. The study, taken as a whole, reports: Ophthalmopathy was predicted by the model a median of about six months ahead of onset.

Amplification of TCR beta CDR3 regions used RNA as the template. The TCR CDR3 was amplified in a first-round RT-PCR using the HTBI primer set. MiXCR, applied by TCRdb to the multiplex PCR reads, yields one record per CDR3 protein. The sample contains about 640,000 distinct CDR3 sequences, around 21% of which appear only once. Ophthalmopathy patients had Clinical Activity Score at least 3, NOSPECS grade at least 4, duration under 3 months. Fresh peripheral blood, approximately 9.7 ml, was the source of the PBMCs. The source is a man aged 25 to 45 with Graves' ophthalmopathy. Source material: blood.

This CDR3 reads CASWTISLTEAFF. CDR3 nucleotides: TGTGCCAGCTGGACCATCAGCTTAACTGAAGCTTTCTTT. This chain joins TRBV19 and TRBJ1-1; D gene unclear. CDR3 length: 13 amino acids. The germline V gene has CDR1 LNHDA and CDR2 SQIVND (reference sequence). The V gene lost 9 bases and the J gene lost 5 bases, with 16 bases spanning the gap.